Listed below are T cell receptor beta chains from one sample, sequenced in a study of Graves' ophthalmopathy and Graves' hyperthyroidism. Each CDR3 protein gets one entry after TCRdb re-called the multiplex PCR reads with MiXCR. The sample lists a few hundred thousand distinct CDR3 sequences, about 18% occurring once. The material sequenced was peripheral blood. The receptors stem from an adult woman with stable Graves' hyperthyroidism. CDR3s include the opening cysteine and the closing phenylalanine or tryptophan. Fields, in order: clone size, V gene, J gene, D gene, CDR3 protein, CDR3 DNA. D genes are given only for firm matches. Some rows have no size entry. The others give once, few or many, or a class for an expanded clone.

abundance: many
v_gene: TRBV5-1
j_gene: TRBJ2-5
d_gene: NA
CDR3aa: CASSPNGRQETQYF
CDR3nt: TGCGCCAGCAGCCCGAATGGGCGCCAAGAGACCCAGTACTTC

abundance: many
v_gene: TRBV28
j_gene: TRBJ2-6
d_gene: NA
CDR3aa: CASSSRDGKGANVLTF
CDR3nt: TGTGCCAGCAGTTCCAGGGATGGGAAAGGGGCCAACGTCCTGACTTTC

abundance: NA
v_gene: TRBV2
j_gene: TRBJ1-1
d_gene: NA
CDR3aa: CASSQGEHTDAFF
CDR3nt: TGTGCCAGCTCTCAGGGAGAGCACACTGATGCTTTCTTT

abundance: many
v_gene: TRBV6-5
j_gene: TRBJ1-2
d_gene: TRBD1
CDR3aa: CASSSGRGVYGYTF
CDR3nt: TGTGCCAGCAGTTCTGGCAGGGGGGTCTATGGCTACACCTTC

abundance: NA
v_gene: TRBV12-3/TRBV12-4
j_gene: TRBJ2-7
d_gene: NA
CDR3aa: CASSSGLYSYEQYF
CDR3nt: TGTGCCAGCAGTTCTGGACTATACTCCTACGAGCAGTACTTC

abundance: few
v_gene: TRBV7-9
j_gene: TRBJ2-7
d_gene: NA
CDR3aa: CASSLGVGRDYEQYF
CDR3nt: TGTGCCAGCAGCTTAGGAGTCGGCCGGGACTACGAGCAGTACTTC

abundance: many
v_gene: TRBV30
j_gene: TRBJ1-2
d_gene: NA
CDR3aa: CAWSSRWAGYTF
CDR3nt: TGTGCCTGGAGTAGTAGATGGGCGGGCTACACCTTC

abundance: many
v_gene: TRBV7-2
j_gene: TRBJ1-5
d_gene: TRBD1
CDR3aa: CASATGGGQPQHF
CDR3nt: TGTGCCTCTGCAACAGGGGGCGGGCAGCCCCAGCATTTT

abundance: few
v_gene: TRBV11-2
j_gene: TRBJ1-1
d_gene: NA
CDR3aa: CASSSWTRGVFVAEAFF
CDR3nt: TGTGCCAGCAGCAGTTGGACAAGAGGGGTATTTGTGGCTGAAGCTTTCTTT

abundance: NA
v_gene: TRBV29-1
j_gene: TRBJ2-5
d_gene: NA
CDR3aa: CSVVVETQYF
CDR3nt: TGCAGCGTTGTGGTAGAGACCCAGTACTTC

abundance: many
v_gene: TRBV28
j_gene: TRBJ2-5
d_gene: NA
CDR3aa: CASSLDSEETQYF
CDR3nt: TGTGCCAGCAGTTTAGACAGCGAAGAGACCCAGTACTTC

abundance: few
v_gene: TRBV11-1
j_gene: TRBJ2-5
d_gene: TRBD1
CDR3aa: CASSDIRQGALFETQYF
CDR3nt: TGTGCCAGCAGCGATATTAGACAGGGGGCGCTTTTTGAGACCCAGTACTTC

abundance: many
v_gene: TRBV28
j_gene: TRBJ1-5
d_gene: NA
CDR3aa: CASSPQGFNQPQHF
CDR3nt: TGTGCCAGCAGTCCCCAGGGTTTCAATCAGCCCCAGCATTTT

abundance: many
v_gene: TRBV6-5
j_gene: TRBJ1-3
d_gene: NA
CDR3aa: CASSYSNTIYF
CDR3nt: TGTGCCAGCAGTTACTCCAACACCATATATTTT

abundance: NA
v_gene: TRBV6-2/TRBV6-3
j_gene: TRBJ2-1
d_gene: TRBD1
CDR3aa: CASSYSGTGVFSEQFF
CDR3nt: TGTGCCAGCAGTTACTCCGGGACAGGGGTTTTTAGTGAGCAGTTCTTC

abundance: many
v_gene: TRBV6-1
j_gene: TRBJ1-1
d_gene: NA
CDR3aa: CASSVYTEAFF
CDR3nt: TGTGCCAGCAGTGTTTACACTGAAGCTTTCTTT

abundance: many
v_gene: TRBV28
j_gene: TRBJ1-5
d_gene: NA
CDR3aa: CASSLWGRDNQPQHF
CDR3nt: TGTGCCAGCAGTTTATGGGGACGGGATAATCAGCCCCAGCATTTT

abundance: many
v_gene: TRBV20-1
j_gene: TRBJ2-7
d_gene: NA
CDR3aa: CSARDLQGDYEQYF
CDR3nt: TGCAGTGCTAGAGACCTACAGGGAGACTACGAGCAGTACTTC

abundance: many
v_gene: TRBV12-3/TRBV12-4
j_gene: TRBJ2-7
d_gene: TRBD2
CDR3aa: CASSLVAGSAYEQYF
CDR3nt: TGTGCCAGCAGTTTAGTAGCGGGATCGGCCTACGAGCAGTACTTC

abundance: NA
v_gene: TRBV5-1
j_gene: TRBJ2-5
d_gene: NA
CDR3aa: CASSFGSGNLQETQYF
CDR3nt: NA

abundance: many
v_gene: TRBV19
j_gene: TRBJ2-7
d_gene: NA
CDR3aa: CASSQVSSTYEQYF
CDR3nt: TGTGCCAGTAGTCAGGTCTCCTCCACCTACGAGCAGTACTTC

abundance: many
v_gene: TRBV20-1
j_gene: TRBJ2-7
d_gene: TRBD1
CDR3aa: CSANPRGTYEQYF
CDR3nt: TGCAGTGCTAACCCCAGGGGGACCTACGAGCAGTACTTC